The next 30 T cell receptor beta chains were all read from a single sample in a study of T-cell memory formation after mild COVID-19. TCRdb itself ran the 5' RACE reads through MiXCR, one entry per CDR3 protein. The repertoire holds a few hundred thousand distinct CDR3 sequences, with 20% to 25% as singletons. Sequencing input: PBMCs or a T cell subset sorted from them (not recorded which). The source of these receptors is an adult woman who had mild COVID-19 (a few samples of this study predate the infection). Cell type and time point are not known.

V gene TRBV11-2 combines with J gene TRBJ2-2; TRBD1 agrees at 10 bases. This CDR3 comprises 15 residues. V was pared by 2 bases and J by 5 bases, with 2 bases of the junction left unmatched. Germline values: CDR1 SGHAT, CDR2 FQNNGV. CDR3 amino acids: CASSLPGQGTGELFF. The CDR3 DNA is TGTGCCAGCAGCTTACCGGGACAGGGGACCGGGGAGCTGTTTTTT.

This clonotype was found a few times. V and J are TRBV29-1 and TRBJ2-1; TRBD2 might be the D (7 bases). The CDR3 is 14 amino acids. The germline V gene has CDR1 SQVTM and CDR2 ANQGSEA. With 4 bases removed from V and 8 bases from J, the gap between germline ends came to 18 bases. The CDR3 sequence is CSVGLGGKGDEQFF. The CDR3 DNA sequence: TGCAGCGTTGGCCTCGGGGGGAAGGGGGATGAGCAGTTCTTC.

The sample holds a few counts of this clonotype. V usage is TRBV7-2 and J usage is TRBJ2-7; D is unresolved. CDR3 length: 11 amino acids. The V end lost 2 bases, the J end lost 6 bases, and 5 bases lay between the germline ends. CDR1 is SGHTA, CDR2 FQGNSA, per germline. The CDR3 reads CASSLLSEQYF. CDR3 DNA sequence: TGTGCCAGCAGCTTACTTTCCGAGCAGTACTTC.

V is TRBV6-5 and J is TRBJ1-6, with 7 bases fitting TRBD1. V was pared by 6 bases and J by 10 bases, with 9 bases of the junction left unmatched. The CDR3 sequence is 14 residues long. From germline, CDR1 is MNHEY and CDR2 SVGAGI. CDR3 protein: CASSPGGVWSPLHF. The CDR3 DNA reads TGTGCCAGCAGCCCAGGGGGGGTCTGGTCACCCCTCCACTTT.

This clonotype appeared a few times. The rearrangement links TRBV7-3 to TRBJ2-5; tentatively, D is TRBD1 (6 bases). Germline CDR1 is SGHTA and CDR2 is FQGTGA. With 4 bases removed from V and 1 base from J, the gap between germline ends came to 13 bases. CDR3 size: 15 residues. The CDR3 nucleotides are TGTGCCAGCAGCTCCCCAGGGGCCAGCCAAGAGACCCAGTACTTC. Translated, it gives CASSSPGASQETQYF.

This chain joins TRBV7-8 and TRBJ2-3; 8 bases line up with TRBD1. CDR1 SGHVS and CDR2 FQNEAQ come from the germline V gene. The CDR3 extends over 15 amino acids. The V segment lost 2 bases and the J segment 2 bases; nucleotides outside the gene matches: 3. In DNA form, the CDR3 reads TGTGCCAGCAGCTTAAACAGGGGGTTCACAGATACGCAGTATTTT. This gives the protein CASSLNRGFTDTQYF.

V and J are TRBV29-1 and TRBJ1-1, with a possible D match to TRBD1 (6 bases). With 4 bases removed from V and 0 bases from J, the gap between germline ends came to 9 bases. The CDR3 spans 13 residues. The germline V gene encodes CDR1 SQVTM and CDR2 ANQGSEA. CDR3 nucleotide sequence: TGCAGCGTTGGGACAGAGATGAACACTGAAGCTTTCTTT. Protein sequence: CSVGTEMNTEAFF.

The rearrangement joins TRBV15 to TRBJ2-1; TRBD1 is a possible D gene (6 bases). The CDR3 spans 15 residues. With 2 bases removed from V and 7 bases from J, the gap between germline ends came to 15 bases. Germline values: CDR1 LNHNV, CDR2 YYDKDF (reference sequence). The CDR3 is CATSRQGSPGNEQFF. The DNA for the CDR3 is TGTGCCACCAGCAGACAGGGGTCACCTGGGAATGAGCAGTTCTTC.

The sample holds a few counts of this clonotype. The chain couples TRBV12-3 or TRBV12-4 to TRBJ1-5; maybe TRBD1 (5 bases). The CDR3 is 13 amino acids. V was clipped by 8 bases and J by 4 bases, with 12 bases between them. CDR3 DNA sequence: TGTGCCAGCGAGGACGGGGGAAATCAGCCCCAGCATTTT. Translated, it gives CASEDGGNQPQHF.

This clonotype has a handful of counts. J is TRBJ1-2 and V is TRBV24-1; TRBD1 matches 7 bases. The CDR3 runs 14 residues. Trimming took 5 bases from V and 4 from J; bases not matched to a gene: 6. The V gene's germline CDR1 is KGHDR and CDR2 SFDVKD. DNA of the CDR3: TGTGCCACCAGTGCCCGACAGGGAGCCTATGGCTACACCTTC. Translated, it gives CATSARQGAYGYTF.

The table lists this clonotype with a few counts. V usage is TRBV27 and J usage is TRBJ1-2; D is possibly TRBD1 (5 bases). Deletions cut 5 bases from V and 4 bases from J, with 17 bases between. The germline V gene encodes CDR1 MNHEY and CDR2 SMNVEV (reference sequence). This CDR3 is built from 15 residues. CDR3: CASSPTGQGGYGYTF. The CDR3 DNA is TGTGCCAGCAGTCCCACGGGGCAGGGTGGCTATGGCTACACCTTC.

This clonotype occurred a few times. The V and J genes are TRBV24-1 and TRBJ2-7, with 7 bases that match TRBD1. CDR3 length: 14 amino acids. The junction had 9 bases not matched to a gene; V was cut back by 8 bases and J by 3 bases. CDR1 is KGHDR and CDR2 is SFDVKD in the germline V gene. This chain's CDR3 is CATMASGQSYEQYF. The CDR3 DNA sequence: TGTGCCACCATGGCTTCGGGACAGAGCTACGAGCAGTACTTC.

The chain has TRBV19 and TRBJ2-7; the D is unclear. V was cut by 3 bases and J by 0 bases, with 9 bases left in between. This CDR3 spans 14 amino acids. Germline V gene lookup returns CDR1 LNHDA and CDR2 SQIVND (reference sequence). The CDR3 protein is CASSMSGSSYEQYF. The CDR3 DNA reads TGTGCCAGTAGTATGAGTGGCAGCTCCTACGAGCAGTACTTC.

The V and J genes are TRBV29-1 and TRBJ2-2; D not resolved. The V end was cut by 2 bases, the J end by 4 bases, with 17 bases between. Germline assignment: CDR1 SQVTM and CDR2 ANQGSEA. This CDR3 spans 16 amino acids. The CDR3 is CSVESSLGLGTGELFF. The CDR3 bases are TGCAGCGTTGAATCTTCTCTCGGGTTGGGCACCGGGGAGCTGTTTTTT.

The chain joins TRBV7-9 to TRBJ2-7, with D unresolved. Germline V lookup: CDR1 SEHNR, CDR2 FQNEAQ (reference sequence). CDR3 length equals 14 residues. V lost 2 bases, J lost 6 bases, and 14 bases lay in between. CDR3 in DNA: TGTGCCAGCAGCTTACCTTTGGACCTAGGCGAGCAGTACTTC. This codes for CASSLPLDLGEQYF.

This chain uses TRBV20-1 with TRBJ1-4; D is uncertain. The CDR3 totals 12 residues. V was cut by 3 bases and J by 8 bases, with 10 bases left in between. The germline V gene encodes CDR1 DFQATT and CDR2 SNEGSKA (reference sequence). CDR3 residues: CSASGLGEKLFF. The CDR3 DNA reads as TGCAGTGCTAGCGGCCTGGGGGAAAAACTGTTTTTT.

This clonotype was seen a few times. The rearrangement joins TRBV6-2 or TRBV6-3 to TRBJ1-4; D not certain. Germline CDR1 reads MNHEY; CDR2 reads SVGEGT. V lost 2 bases and J lost 3, with 10 bases in between. This CDR3 region has 15 residues. The DNA of the CDR3 is TGTGCCAGCAGTTACGGCTTGGCGGCTAATGAAAAACTGTTTTTT. Its translation: CASSYGLAANEKLFF.

This clonotype turned up a few times. The V call is TRBV4-1, the J call TRBJ1-2; D gene ambiguous. Trimming shortened V by 4 bases and J by 1 base, and 7 bases separated the two germline ends. This CDR3 spans 13 amino acids. The V gene's germline CDR1 is MGHRA and CDR2 YSYEKL. CDR3 sequence: CASSPFVNYGYTF. CDR3 nucleotides: TGCGCCAGCAGCCCGTTCGTTAACTATGGCTACACCTTC.

The table lists this clonotype with many counts. The genes are TRBV6-2 or TRBV6-3 and TRBJ2-7; D is uncertain. The CDR3 totals 15 residues. Germline CDR1 MNHEY, CDR2 SVGEGT. V was clipped by 5 bases and J by 0 bases, with 14 bases between them. Here the CDR3 DNA reads TGTGCCAGCAGTGCCTGGTTAGACTCCTCCTACGAGCAGTACTTC. As protein: CASSAWLDSSYEQYF.

The CDR3, as DNA: TGTGCCAGCAGCTACACGAAGACTGAAGCTTTCTTT. Residues: CASSYTKTEAFF. The chain employs TRBV5-4 and TRBJ1-1; no clear D. The CDR3 contains 12 residues. Germline V gives CDR1 SGHNT, CDR2 YYREEE (reference sequence). V shed 3 bases and J shed 5 bases, with 8 bases lying between them.

This clonotype occurred a few times. This chain uses TRBV7-9 with TRBJ1-1, with 12 bases fitting TRBD1. V lost 5 bases and J lost 1; bases outside the gene matches: 5. Germline CDR1 SEHNR, CDR2 FQNEAQ (reference sequence). This CDR3 contains 16 residues. Here the CDR3 DNA reads TGTGCCAGCAGCCCCCGGGACAGGGGGCGGAACACTGAAGCTTTCTTT. Residues: CASSPRDRGRNTEAFF.

This clonotype came up a few times. The V and J genes are TRBV4-3 and TRBJ2-3; D might be TRBD1 or TRBD2, each matching 5 bases. Trimming left V 4 bases short and J 2 bases short, with 16 bases between. Germline V gives CDR1 LGHNA, CDR2 YSLEER. This CDR3 contains 16 residues. As DNA, the CDR3 is TGCGCCAGCAGCCTCCAGACCGGGACCTTCACAGATACGCAGTATTTT. This encodes CASSLQTGTFTDTQYF.

The chain joins TRBV7-9 to TRBJ1-4, with a weak D call TRBD1 (6 bases). The CDR3 loop spans 15 amino acids. V gave up 4 bases and J gave up 5 bases, with 14 bases separating them. Germline V CDR1 and CDR2: SEHNR, FQNEAQ (reference sequence). Written as DNA, the CDR3 is TGTGCCAGCAGCTCAACCGCGGGACACAATGAAAAACTGTTTTTT. Protein: CASSSTAGHNEKLFF.

This clonotype was found a few times. A read error may account for a junction end that differs from germline. This chain links TRBV11-2 with TRBJ1-2; D not resolved. Germline lookup yields CDR1 SGHAT and CDR2 FQNNGV. This CDR3 contains 12 residues. Written as DNA, the CDR3 is TGTGCCAGCAGCTTGAGCCTCTATGCCTACACCTTC. Translation: CASSLSLYAYTF.

The rearrangement uses TRBV7-2 and TRBJ2-5, with 7 bases matching TRBD2. The CDR3 sequence is 16 residues long. The V segment lost 5 bases and the J segment 0 bases; nucleotides outside the gene matches: 9. From germline, CDR1 is SGHTA and CDR2 FQGNSA. The CDR3 DNA sequence: TGTGCCAGCAGCCGAGGGATCGGGGGGTACCAAGAGACCCAGTACTTC. It yields the protein CASSRGIGGYQETQYF.

In this sample, this clonotype turned up many times. The chain has TRBV6-5 and TRBJ2-7; D is uncertain. Trimming removed 0 bases from V and 5 bases from J, with 17 bases in between. The CDR3 contains 16 residues. Germline CDR1 and CDR2: MNHEY and SVGAGI. For the CDR3, the DNA is TGTGCCAGCAGTTACTCGGGCATCCATACGCCCAACGAGCAGTACTTC. It encodes CASSYSGIHTPNEQYF.

This clonotype was picked up a small number of times. This sequence joins TRBV4-2 and TRBJ2-5, with 10 bases identical to TRBD1. CDR3 size: 16 residues. Germline loops: CDR1 LGHNA, CDR2 YNFKEQ. V gave up 0 bases and J gave up 5 bases; unmatched junction bases: 6. CDR3 residues: CASSQEMDRGTETQYF. CDR3 DNA: TGTGCCAGCAGCCAAGAGATGGACAGGGGGACGGAGACCCAGTACTTC.

The chain carries TRBV2 and TRBJ1-6; no clear D. This CDR3 comprises 17 residues. The germline V and J ends were trimmed by 1 base and 1 base, with 11 bases remaining between them. Germline assignment: CDR1 SNHLY and CDR2 FYNNEI. The CDR3 region has the DNA TGTGCCAGCAGTGAAGGTTATTGGAGGTCCTATAATTCACCCCTCCACTTT. Amino acid sequence: CASSEGYWRSYNSPLHF.

The chain carries TRBV11-2 and TRBJ1-3; D is unclear. The CDR3 is 11 amino acids. CDR1 and CDR2 (germline): SGHAT, FQNNGV. V lost 5 bases to trimming and J lost 2 bases, with 1 base between them. The CDR3 DNA sequence: TGTGCCAGCAGCGCTGGAAACACCATATATTTT. Its protein is CASSAGNTIYF.

This clonotype appeared a few times. The chain links TRBV12-3 or TRBV12-4 to TRBJ2-3; possibly TRBD2 for D (5 bases). The CDR3 consists of 12 residues. V was clipped by 6 bases and J by 4 bases, with 8 bases between them. The CDR3 region has the DNA TGTGCCAGCAGGAGGGAAGCAGATACGCAGTATTTT. This gives the protein CASRREADTQYF.